Below, 17 T cell receptor beta chains from the same sample are listed, as sequenced in a study of cytomegalovirus exposure and HLA in healthy donors. This PCR relied on a set of 60 Vbeta primers and 13 Jbeta primers. This table comes from immunoSEQ multiplex PCR, and its TCRdb copy is limited to in-frame clones, with some not included. The sample lists around 150,000 clones, approximately 65% occurring once. Sample: PBMCs. These receptor sequences come from a woman aged 60-75 years in good health and CMV-seronegative.

The chain links TRBV9 to TRBJ2-1; TRBD2 aligns across 13 bases. CDR3 length: 15 amino acids. Germline CDR1 and CDR2: SGDLS and YYNGEE. The J segment lost 7 bases and the V segment lost 0 bases, leaving 1 base of the junction unmatched. This chain's CDR3 is CASSVAGLAGNEQFF. In DNA, the CDR3 is TGTGCCAGCAGCGTAGCGGGACTAGCGGGAAATGAGCAGTTCTTC. The full variable domain, completed using reference TRBV9 and TRBJ2-1, is DSGVTQTPKHLITATGQRVTLRCSPRSGDLSVYWYQQSLDQGLQFLIQYYNGEERAKGNILERFSAQQFPDLHSELNLSSLELGDSALYFCASSVAGLAGNEQFFGPGTRLTVL.

V usage is TRBV7-8 and J usage is TRBJ2-3; maybe TRBD1 (5 bases). This CDR3 contains 14 residues. V was trimmed by 4 bases and J by 1 base, leaving 9 bases between them. Germline CDR1 is SGHVS and CDR2 is FQNEAQ. In nucleotides, the CDR3 is TGTGCCAGCAGCTCCCTGGGGCGCACAGATACGCAGTATTTT. Translated, it gives CASSSLGRTDTQYF.

The chain has TRBV5-1 and TRBJ2-5, with TRBD2 matching 7 bases. Trimming at V came to 4 bases and at J to 1 base, leaving 4 bases not matched to a gene. Germline values: CDR1 SGHRS, CDR2 YFSETQ. This CDR3 has 14 residues. The CDR3: CASSGGGSQETQYF. The CDR3 DNA follows: TGCGCCAGCAGCGGGGGGGGGAGCCAAGAGACCCAGTACTTC. Together with reference TRBV5-1 and TRBJ2-5, the CDR3 gives the full variable domain: KAGVTQTPRYLIKTRGQQVTLSCSPISGHRSVSWYQQTPGQGLQFLFEYFSETQRNKGNFPGRFSGRQFSNSRSEMNVSTLELGDSALYLCASSGGGSQETQYFGPGTRLLVL.

This chain uses TRBV18 with TRBJ2-5; 9 nucleotides match TRBD2. The CDR3 is made up of 14 amino acids. V was clipped by 8 bases and J by 1 base; unmatched bases: 5. Germline CDR1 is KGHSH and CDR2 is LQKENI. The CDR3 nucleotides are TGTGCCAGCCAAGCGGGGGGCCTCCAAGAGACCCAGTACTTC. As protein: CASQAGGLQETQYF.

V usage is TRBV7-6 and J usage is TRBJ1-5, with no clear D. The germline V gene encodes CDR1 SGHVS and CDR2 FNYEAQ. CDR3 size: 17 residues. Trimming removed 2 bases from V and 4 bases from J, with 18 bases in between. CDR3 sequence (DNA): TGTGCCAGCAGCTTACCGTCACGGGTCAGTCAAAATCAGCCCCAGCATTTT. Its translation is CASSLPSRVSQNQPQHF.

A single count supports this clone. V is TRBV11-3 and J is TRBJ2-1; weak D call: TRBD1 (6 bases). V lost 4 bases and J 10 bases, leaving 17 bases between the germline ends. Looked up from germline, CDR1 is SGHNT and CDR2 is YENEEA. This CDR3 region has 14 residues. This CDR3 is CASSSLLGAGEQFF. CDR3 coding DNA: TGTGCCAGCAGCTCCCTTTTGGGGGCGGGCGAGCAGTTCTTC.

J is TRBJ2-7 and V is TRBV18, with D perhaps TRBD1 (7 bases). This CDR3 comprises 14 residues. V was pared by 3 bases and J by 5 bases, with 14 bases between. Germline CDR1 KGHSH, CDR2 LQKENI. In DNA form, the CDR3 reads TGTGCCAGCTCACCTGAGACAGGGAGGAACGAGCAGTACTTC. Protein: CASSPETGRNEQYF. The whole variable domain, remainder taken from reference TRBV18 and TRBJ2-7, is NAGVMQNPRHLVRRRGQEARLRCSPMKGHSHVYWYRQLPEEGLKFMVYLQKENIIDESGMPKERFSAEFPKEGPSILRIQQVVRGDSAAYFCASSPETGRNEQYFGPGTRLTVT.

The genes are TRBV6-6 and TRBJ2-7; 7 nucleotides line up with TRBD2. Trimming at V came to 5 bases and at J to 6 bases, leaving 16 bases not matched to a gene. The CDR3 sequence is 16 residues long. The V gene's germline CDR1 is MNHNY and CDR2 SVGAGI (reference sequence). Written as DNA, the CDR3 is TGTGCCAGCAGTAGAGCTCAGCGGGGCGCGCATAGCGAGCAGTACTTC. Translating it yields CASSRAQRGAHSEQYF.

The chain employs TRBV25-1 and TRBJ2-5; 9 bases line up with TRBD2. CDR1 MGHDK and CDR2 SYGVNS come from the germline V gene. The CDR3 contains 14 residues. V lost 10 bases, J lost 4 bases, and 10 bases stayed unmatched. The CDR3 protein is CATRGGAGRETQYF. The CDR3 nucleotides read TGTGCCACGCGGGGGGGTGCGGGTAGAGAGACCCAGTACTTC.

The rearrangement uses TRBV7-3 and TRBJ2-2, with D tentatively TRBD1 (6 bases). This CDR3 contains 17 residues. The germline CDR1 and CDR2 sequences are SGHTA and FQGTGA. V lost 2 bases and J lost 1, with 14 bases in between. This chain's CDR3 is CASSLLASRGNTGELFF. The CDR3 DNA is TGTGCCAGCAGCTTATTGGCTAGCAGGGGGAACACCGGGGAGCTGTTTTTT.

The rearrangement joins TRBV7-9 to TRBJ2-2; 9 positions match TRBD1. Per germline, CDR1 SEHNR and CDR2 FQNEAQ (reference sequence). The CDR3 length is 15 residues. V lost 8 bases and J lost 5; bases outside the gene matches: 9. The DNA of the CDR3 is TGTGCCAGCGGAACCGGGACAGGGAGGACCGGGGAGCTGTTTTTT. It is translated as CASGTGTGRTGELFF.

This rearrangement joins TRBV19 to TRBJ1-1; TRBD1 aligns across 11 bases. V lost 3 bases, J lost 4 bases, and 4 bases stayed unmatched. CDR1 and CDR2 (germline): LNHDA, SQIVND (reference sequence). The CDR3 consists of 15 residues. Written as DNA, the CDR3 is TGTGCCAGTAGTATGCTGGGACAGGGGGGCACTGAAGCTTTCTTT. Translated: CASSMLGQGGTEAFF.

The genes are TRBV9 and TRBJ2-1; D not certain. Trimming removed 3 bases from V and 5 bases from J, with 6 bases in between. The CDR3 is 12 residues long. Germline assignment: CDR1 SGDLS and CDR2 YYNGEE. In DNA form, the CDR3 reads TGTGCCAGCAGCGCTGCGAACAATGAGCAGTTCTTC. The encoded protein is CASSAANNEQFF.

The chain joins TRBV5-4 to TRBJ1-2; no definite D call. CDR1 is SGHNT and CDR2 is YYREEE in the germline V gene (reference sequence). The CDR3 length is 16 residues. Trimming took off 4 bases at V and 4 bases at J, with 20 bases between the two ends. The CDR3 nucleotides are TGTGCCAGCAGCCCGCCGGGTTCCATTACACTCTATGGCTACACCTTC. As protein: CASSPPGSITLYGYTF.

Here the CDR3 reads CASSFSFTGGNGAFF. The CDR3 DNA is TGTGCCAGCAGCTTTAGTTTTACAGGGGGCAACGGAGCTTTCTTT. The rearrangement links TRBV7-8 to TRBJ1-1, with 9 bases that match TRBD1. V dropped 3 bases and J dropped 10; count of bases not matched to a gene: 12. The germline CDR1 and CDR2 sequences are SGHVS and FQNEAQ. This CDR3 comprises 15 residues.

Only a few counts were recorded for this clone. CDR3 nucleotide sequence: TGTGCCAGCAGGCTAGGACTAGCGGGAGCCTATGAGCAGTTCTTC. Translating it yields CASRLGLAGAYEQFF. This chain joins TRBV27 and TRBJ2-1; 13 nucleotides align to TRBD2. This CDR3 contains 15 residues. Germline values: CDR1 MNHEY, CDR2 SMNVEV (reference sequence). V dropped 6 bases and J dropped 8; count of bases not matched to a gene: 7.

The chain combines TRBV7-8 with TRBJ2-6; D might be TRBD1 (6 bases). The germline gives CDR1 SGHVS, CDR2 FQNEAQ. V was shortened by 4 bases and J by 2 bases, with 18 bases between the two germline ends. CDR3 length: 18 amino acids. The CDR3, as DNA: TGTGCCAGCAGCTCTTACAGGGTACTCCCGCCTGGGGCCAACGTCCTGACTTTC. This gives the protein CASSSYRVLPPGANVLTF.